This TCR beta chain was sequenced for a study of cytomegalovirus exposure and HLA in healthy donors. Study background: A prior analysis found fewer than 120 million unique TCR beta sequences from roughly 180 million T cells. Overall study findings and caveats: Cytomegalovirus-associated status was assigned to 164 TCR beta chains. More than 15,000 TCR beta sequences were associated with HLA alleles at 0.05 false discovery rate in a later analysis. V- and J-gene trimming of TCR beta was linked (in a later analysis) to a missense DCLRE1C variant.

PCR employed 60 Vbeta and 13 Jbeta primers. Only in-frame clones appear in the TCRdb table, and some are missing; sequencing was by immunoSEQ multiplex PCR. The repertoire consists of approximately 160,000 clones, with 77% occurring once and the leading ten covering 1.5% to 2%. About this clone itself: Its antigen is still unknown.

Sample: PBMCs. The sequence was obtained from a woman aged 25 to 39 in good health and CMV-seronegative.

The CDR3 sequence is CAWSVTRGDYTF. The CDR3 DNA sequence: TGTGCCTGGAGTGTAACCAGGGGAGACTACACCTTC. The V call is TRBV30, the J call TRBJ1-2, with D possibly TRBD1 on 6 matching bases. V was pared by 0 bases and J by 10 bases, with 12 bases between. The CDR3 has 12 amino acids. Per the germline V gene, CDR1 is GTSNPN and CDR2 is SVGIG (reference sequence).